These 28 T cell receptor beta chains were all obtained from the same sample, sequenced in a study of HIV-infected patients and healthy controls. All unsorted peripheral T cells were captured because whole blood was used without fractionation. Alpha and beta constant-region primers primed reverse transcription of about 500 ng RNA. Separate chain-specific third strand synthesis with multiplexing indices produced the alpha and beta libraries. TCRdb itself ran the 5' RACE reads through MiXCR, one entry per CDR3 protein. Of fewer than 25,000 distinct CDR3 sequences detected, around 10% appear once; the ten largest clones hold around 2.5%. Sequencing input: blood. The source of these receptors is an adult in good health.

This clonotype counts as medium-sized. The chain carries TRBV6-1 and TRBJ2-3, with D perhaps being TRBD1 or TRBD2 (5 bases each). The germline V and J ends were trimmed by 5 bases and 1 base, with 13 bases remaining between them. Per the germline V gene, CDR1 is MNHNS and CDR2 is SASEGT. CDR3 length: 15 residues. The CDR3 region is CASSLRGPGTDTQYF. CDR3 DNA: TGTGCCAGCAGTCTCCGGGGACCCGGCACAGATACGCAGTATTTT.

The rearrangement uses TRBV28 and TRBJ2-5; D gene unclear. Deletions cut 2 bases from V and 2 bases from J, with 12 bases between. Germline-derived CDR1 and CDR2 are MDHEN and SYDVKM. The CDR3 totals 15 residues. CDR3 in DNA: TGTGCCAGCAGTTTACCCGTGTTAGGTCAAGAGACCCAGTACTTC. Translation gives CASSLPVLGQETQYF.

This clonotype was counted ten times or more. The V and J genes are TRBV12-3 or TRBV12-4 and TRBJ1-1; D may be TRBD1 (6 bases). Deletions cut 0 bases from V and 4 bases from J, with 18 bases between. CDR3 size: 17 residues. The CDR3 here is CASSLAPQGYMFTEAFF. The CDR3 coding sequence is TGTGCCAGCAGTTTAGCCCCCCAGGGGTATATGTTCACTGAAGCTTTCTTT.

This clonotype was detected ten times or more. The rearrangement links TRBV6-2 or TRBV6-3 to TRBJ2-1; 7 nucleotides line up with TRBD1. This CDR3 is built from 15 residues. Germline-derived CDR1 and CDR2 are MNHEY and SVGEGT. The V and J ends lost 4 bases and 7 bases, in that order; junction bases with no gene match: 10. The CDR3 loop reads CASSWKGQPPNEQFF. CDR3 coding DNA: TGTGCCAGCAGTTGGAAGGGACAGCCACCTAATGAGCAGTTCTTC.

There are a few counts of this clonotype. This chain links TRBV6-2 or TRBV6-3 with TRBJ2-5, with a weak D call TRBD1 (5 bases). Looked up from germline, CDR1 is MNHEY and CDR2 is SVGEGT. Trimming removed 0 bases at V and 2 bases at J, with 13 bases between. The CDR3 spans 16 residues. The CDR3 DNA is TGTGCCAGCAGTTACTCGGTCGGACACCCTCAAGAGACCCAGTACTTC. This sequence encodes CASSYSVGHPQETQYF.

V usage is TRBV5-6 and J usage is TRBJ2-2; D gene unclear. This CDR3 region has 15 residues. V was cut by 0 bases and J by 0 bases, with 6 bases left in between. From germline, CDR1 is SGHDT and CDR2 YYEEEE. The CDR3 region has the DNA TGTGCCAGCAGCTTGGGGTCATCGAACACCGGGGAGCTGTTTTTT. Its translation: CASSLGSSNTGELFF.

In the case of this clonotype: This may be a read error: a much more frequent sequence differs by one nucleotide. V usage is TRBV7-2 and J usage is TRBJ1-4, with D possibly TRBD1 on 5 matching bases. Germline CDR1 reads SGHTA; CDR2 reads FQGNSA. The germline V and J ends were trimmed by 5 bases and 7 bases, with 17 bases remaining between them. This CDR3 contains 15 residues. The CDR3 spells CASSAPGNTLEKLFF. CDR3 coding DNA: TGTGCCAGCAGCGCCCCAGGGAATACGCTTGAAAAACTGTTTTTT.

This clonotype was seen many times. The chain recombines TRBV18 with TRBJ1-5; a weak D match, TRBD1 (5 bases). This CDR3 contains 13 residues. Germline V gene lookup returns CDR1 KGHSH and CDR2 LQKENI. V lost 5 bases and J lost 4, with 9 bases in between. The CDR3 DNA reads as TGTGCCAGCTCAGCGGGGCAGAATCAGCCCCAGCATTTT. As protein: CASSAGQNQPQHF.

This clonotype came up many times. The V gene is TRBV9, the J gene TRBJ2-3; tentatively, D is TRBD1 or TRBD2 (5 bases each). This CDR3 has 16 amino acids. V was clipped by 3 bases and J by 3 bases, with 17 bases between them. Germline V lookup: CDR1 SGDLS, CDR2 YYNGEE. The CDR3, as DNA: TGTGCCAGCAGCGCCGGGGACCTGCTTCGGACAGATACGCAGTATTTT. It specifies CASSAGDLLRTDTQYF. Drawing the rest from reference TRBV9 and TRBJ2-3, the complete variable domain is DSGVTQTPKHLITATGQRVTLRCSPRSGDLSVYWYQQSLDQGLQFLIQYYNGEERAKGNILERFSAQQFPDLHSELNLSSLELGDSALYFCASSAGDLLRTDTQYFGPGTRLTVL.

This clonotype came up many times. The CDR3 DNA reads TGCGCCAGCAGCTTCTGGGGAGTGAACACTGAAGCTTTCTTT. It encodes CASSFWGVNTEAFF. V usage is TRBV5-1 and J usage is TRBJ1-1; no firm D call. The V and J ends lost 2 bases and 0 bases respectively, with 8 bases between them. The CDR3 sequence is 14 residues long. Germline lookup yields CDR1 SGHRS and CDR2 YFSETQ.

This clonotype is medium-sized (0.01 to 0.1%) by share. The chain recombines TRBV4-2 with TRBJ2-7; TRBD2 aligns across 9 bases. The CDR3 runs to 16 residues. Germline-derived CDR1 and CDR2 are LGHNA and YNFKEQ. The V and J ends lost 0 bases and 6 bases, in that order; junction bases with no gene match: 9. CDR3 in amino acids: CASSQDLGGGAGEQYF. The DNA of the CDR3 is TGTGCCAGCAGCCAAGATCTCGGCGGGGGGGCAGGCGAGCAGTACTTC.

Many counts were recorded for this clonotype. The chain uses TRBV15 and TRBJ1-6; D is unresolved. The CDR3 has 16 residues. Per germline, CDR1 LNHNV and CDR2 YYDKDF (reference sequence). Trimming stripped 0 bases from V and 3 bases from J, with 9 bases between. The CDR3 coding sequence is TGTGCCACCAGCAGAGATCGACACTACTATAATTCACCCCTCCACTTT. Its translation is CATSRDRHYYNSPLHF.

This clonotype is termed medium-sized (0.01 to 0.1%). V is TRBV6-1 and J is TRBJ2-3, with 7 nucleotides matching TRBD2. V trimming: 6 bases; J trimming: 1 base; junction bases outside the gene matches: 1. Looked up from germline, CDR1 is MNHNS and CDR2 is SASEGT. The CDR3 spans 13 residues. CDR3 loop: CASRGGGTDTQYF. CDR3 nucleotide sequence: TGTGCCAGCAGGGGAGGGGGCACAGATACGCAGTATTTT.

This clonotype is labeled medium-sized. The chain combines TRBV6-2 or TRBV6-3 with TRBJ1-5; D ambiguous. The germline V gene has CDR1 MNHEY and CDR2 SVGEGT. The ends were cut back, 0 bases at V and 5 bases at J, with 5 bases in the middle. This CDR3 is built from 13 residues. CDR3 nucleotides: TGTGCCAGCAGTTACTCGATTGATCAGCCCCAGCATTTT. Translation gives CASSYSIDQPQHF.

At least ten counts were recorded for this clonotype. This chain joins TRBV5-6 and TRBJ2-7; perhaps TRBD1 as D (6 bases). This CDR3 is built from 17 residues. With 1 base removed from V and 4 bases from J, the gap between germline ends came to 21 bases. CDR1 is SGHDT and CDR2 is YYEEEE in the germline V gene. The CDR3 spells CASSLPQLDLGTYEQYF. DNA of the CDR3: TGTGCCAGCAGCTTGCCCCAATTGGACCTAGGGACATACGAGCAGTACTTC. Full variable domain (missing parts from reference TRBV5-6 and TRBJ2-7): DAGVTQSPTHLIKTRGQQVTLRCSPKSGHDTVSWYQQALGQGPQFIFQYYEEEERQRGNFPDRFSGHQFPNYSSELNVNALLLGDSALYLCASSLPQLDLGTYEQYFGPGTRLTVT.

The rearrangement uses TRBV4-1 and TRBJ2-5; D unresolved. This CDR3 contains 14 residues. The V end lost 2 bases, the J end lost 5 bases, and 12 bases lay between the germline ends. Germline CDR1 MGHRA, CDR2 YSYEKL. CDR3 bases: TGCGCCAGCAGCCAAAGCCGTTTCGGGGAGACCCAGTACTTC. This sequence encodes CASSQSRFGETQYF.

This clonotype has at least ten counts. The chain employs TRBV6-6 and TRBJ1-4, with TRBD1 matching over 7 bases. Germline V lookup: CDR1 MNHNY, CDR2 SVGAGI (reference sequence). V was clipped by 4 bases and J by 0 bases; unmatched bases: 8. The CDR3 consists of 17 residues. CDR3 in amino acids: CASSLTQGFATNEKLFF. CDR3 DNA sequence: TGTGCCAGCAGTTTAACACAGGGGTTTGCAACTAATGAAAAACTGTTTTTT.

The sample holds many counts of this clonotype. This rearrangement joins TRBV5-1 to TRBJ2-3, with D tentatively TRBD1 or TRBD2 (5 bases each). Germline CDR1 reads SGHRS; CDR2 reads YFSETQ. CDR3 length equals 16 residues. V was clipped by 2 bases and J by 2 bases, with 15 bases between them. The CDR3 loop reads CASSFRGDLYTDTQYF. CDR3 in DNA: TGCGCCAGCAGCTTCAGAGGGGACCTCTACACAGATACGCAGTATTTT.

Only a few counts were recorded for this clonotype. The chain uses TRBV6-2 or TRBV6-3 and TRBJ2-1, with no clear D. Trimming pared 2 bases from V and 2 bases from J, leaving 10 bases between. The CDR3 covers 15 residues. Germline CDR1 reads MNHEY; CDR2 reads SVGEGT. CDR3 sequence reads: CASSYRLEAYNEQFF. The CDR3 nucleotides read TGTGCCAGCAGTTACCGGCTAGAAGCCTACAATGAGCAGTTCTTC.

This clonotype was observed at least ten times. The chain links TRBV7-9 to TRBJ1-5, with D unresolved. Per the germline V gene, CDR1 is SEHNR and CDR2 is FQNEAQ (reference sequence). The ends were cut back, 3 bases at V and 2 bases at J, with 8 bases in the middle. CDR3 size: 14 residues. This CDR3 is CASSFDTGNQPQHF. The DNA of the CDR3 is TGTGCCAGCAGCTTCGATACGGGCAATCAGCCCCAGCATTTT. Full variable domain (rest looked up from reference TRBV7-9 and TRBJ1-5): DTGVSQNPRHKITKRGQNVTFRCDPISEHNRLYWYRQTLGQGPEFLTYFQNEAQLEKSRLLSDRFSAERPKGSFSTLEIQRTEQGDSAMYLCASSFDTGNQPQHFGDGTRLSIL.

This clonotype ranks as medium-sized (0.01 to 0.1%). The CDR3 nucleotides read TGTGCCAGCAGCCAAGATCGGGGGGGCCAAGAGACCCAGTACTTC. Its protein product is CASSQDRGGQETQYF. The chain links TRBV4-2 to TRBJ2-5, with 8 positions matching TRBD2. This CDR3 has 15 residues. The germline V gene has CDR1 LGHNA and CDR2 YNFKEQ. With V trimmed by 0 bases and J by 1 base, 1 base remained unmatched.

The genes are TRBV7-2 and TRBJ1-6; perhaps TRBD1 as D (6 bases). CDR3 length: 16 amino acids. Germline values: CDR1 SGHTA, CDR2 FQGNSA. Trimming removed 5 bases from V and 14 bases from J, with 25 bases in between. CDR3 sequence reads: CASSAAGTPFSKTLHF. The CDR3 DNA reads TGTGCCAGCAGCGCGGCCGGGACACCATTTAGTAAAACCCTCCACTTT.

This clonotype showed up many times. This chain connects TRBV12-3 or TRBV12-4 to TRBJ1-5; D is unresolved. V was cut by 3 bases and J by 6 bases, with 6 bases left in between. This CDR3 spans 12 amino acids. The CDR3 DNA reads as TGTGCCAGCAGTTTTTACTCTCAGCCCCAGCATTTT. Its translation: CASSFYSQPQHF.

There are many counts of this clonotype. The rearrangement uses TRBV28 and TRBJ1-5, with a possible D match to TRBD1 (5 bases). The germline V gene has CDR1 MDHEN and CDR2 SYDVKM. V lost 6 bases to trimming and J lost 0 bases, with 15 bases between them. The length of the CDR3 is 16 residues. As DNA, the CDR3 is TGTGCCAGCAGCAGGGCGGAGTTGCTTAGCAATCAGCCCCAGCATTTT. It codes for CASSRAELLSNQPQHF. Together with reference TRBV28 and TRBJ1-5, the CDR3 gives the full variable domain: DVKVTQSSRYLVKRTGEKVFLECVQDMDHENMFWYRQDPGLGLRLIYFSYDVKMKEKGDIPEGYSVSREKKERFSLILESASTNQTSMYLCASSRAELLSNQPQHFGDGTRLSIL.

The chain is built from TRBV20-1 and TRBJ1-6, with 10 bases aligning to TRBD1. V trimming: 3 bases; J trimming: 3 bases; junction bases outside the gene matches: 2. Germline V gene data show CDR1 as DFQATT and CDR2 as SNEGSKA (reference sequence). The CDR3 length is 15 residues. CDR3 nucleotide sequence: TGCAGTGCTAGTAGGACAGGGGGCTATAATTCACCCCTCCACTTT. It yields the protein CSASRTGGYNSPLHF.

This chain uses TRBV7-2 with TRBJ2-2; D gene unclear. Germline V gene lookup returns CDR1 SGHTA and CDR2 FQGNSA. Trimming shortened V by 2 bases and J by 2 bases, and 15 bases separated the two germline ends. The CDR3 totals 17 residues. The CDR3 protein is CASSLIPWQANTGELFF. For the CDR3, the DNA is TGTGCCAGCAGCTTAATACCGTGGCAGGCCAACACCGGGGAGCTGTTTTTT.

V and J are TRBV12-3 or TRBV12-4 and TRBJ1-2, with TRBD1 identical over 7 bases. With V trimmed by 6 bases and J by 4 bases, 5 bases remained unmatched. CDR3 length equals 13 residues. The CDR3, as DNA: TGTGCCAGCAGCCCGGGACAGATCTATGGCTACACCTTC. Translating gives CASSPGQIYGYTF.

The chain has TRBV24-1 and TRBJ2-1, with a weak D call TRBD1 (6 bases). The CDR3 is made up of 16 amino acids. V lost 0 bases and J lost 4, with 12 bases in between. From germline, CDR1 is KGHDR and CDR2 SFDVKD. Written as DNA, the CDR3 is TGTGCCACCAGTGATTTGCAGGGCAGGGGATACAATGAGCAGTTCTTC. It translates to CATSDLQGRGYNEQFF.